The clone carrying this T cell receptor (beta chain) was picked up one time. This sample stems from a study of blood T cell repertoires in COVID-19. Study summary: PBMCs, B-cell-depleted T cells, or T cells provided the cDNA or gDNA that made up the material.

Methods used by the authors: Nucleated cell counts were estimated from reference gene primer amplification. Assay used: immunoSEQ multiplex PCR; TCRdb lists only in-frame clones, some missing. V, J and clone size reflect that table, while D and trimming were determined from the DNA. The sample carries 100,000 to 150,000 clones, around four fifths recorded once. This CDR3 has 16 amino acids. V lost 4 bases to trimming and J lost 2 bases; unmatched junction nucleotides: 9. Germline V CDR1 and CDR2: LGHDT, YNNKEL (reference sequence). This clonotype originated in a man in his forties with active or convalescent COVID-19. The chain couples TRBV3-1 (or the pseudogene TRBV3-2) to TRBJ2-5; 8 bases align to TRBD2. Material: peripheral blood. The chain's CDR3 is CASSPAPGGQQETQYF. DNA for the CDR3: TGTGCCAGCAGCCCGGCACCGGGGGGGCAGCAAGAGACCCAGTACTTC.